This T cell receptor (beta chain) originates from a study of T cell responses to AZD1222 COVID-19 vaccine. Study outcomes and limitations: Spike-specific TCR breadth and depth rose after two AZD1222 doses. Samples come after the peak T cell response, not at day 14. The donor cohort was predominantly white British with a female majority, and clonal diversity may have been underestimated.

Trimming left V 3 bases short and J 0 bases short, with 9 bases between. This CDR3 comprises 14 residues. Germline loops: CDR1 DFQATT, CDR2 SNEGSKA (reference sequence). Turning to this clone: What it binds is not known.

Repertoires were generated with immunoSEQ multiplex PCR, while TCRdb's copy carries only in-frame clones and drops some. Counted here are 200,000 to 250,000 clones, under 95% occurring once; the ten biggest clones make up roughly 1%. This TCR was recovered from an adult in good health. The chain uses TRBV20-1 and TRBJ1-3; D is ambiguous. The starting material was peripheral blood, obtained on day 0 of MenACWY control vaccination. CDR3 in amino acids: CSASPGVSGNTIYF. CDR3 in DNA: TGCAGTGCTAGTCCTGGGGTCTCTGGAAACACCATATATTTT.